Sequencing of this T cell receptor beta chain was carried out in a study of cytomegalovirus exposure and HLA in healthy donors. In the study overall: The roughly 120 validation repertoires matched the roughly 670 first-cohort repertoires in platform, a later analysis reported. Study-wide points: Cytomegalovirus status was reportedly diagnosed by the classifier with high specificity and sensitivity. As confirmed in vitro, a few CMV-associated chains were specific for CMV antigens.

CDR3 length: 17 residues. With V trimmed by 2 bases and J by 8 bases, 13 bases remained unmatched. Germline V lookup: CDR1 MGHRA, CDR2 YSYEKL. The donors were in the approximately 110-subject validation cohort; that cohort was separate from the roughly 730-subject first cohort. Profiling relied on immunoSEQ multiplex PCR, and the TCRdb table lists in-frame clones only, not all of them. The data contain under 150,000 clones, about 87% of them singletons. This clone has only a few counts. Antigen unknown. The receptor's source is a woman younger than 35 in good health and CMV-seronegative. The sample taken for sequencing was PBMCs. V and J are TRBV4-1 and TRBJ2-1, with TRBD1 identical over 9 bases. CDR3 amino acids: CASSQSPSGQGRDEQFF. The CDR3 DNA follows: TGCGCCAGCAGCCAAAGCCCTTCGGGACAGGGTCGGGATGAGCAGTTCTTC.